This T cell receptor (beta chain) was obtained from a study of blood T cell repertoires in COVID-19. Turning to the study itself: T cells, B-cell-depleted T cells, or PBMCs supplied cDNA or gDNA.

Study members were between about 18 and 100 years old and lived in some 22 US regions. Donors in Cohort 3 who had recovered were those with two negative PCRs, healthcare professional clearance, or resolution of their symptoms. Profiled with immunoSEQ multiplex PCR; TCRdb holds only in-frame clones, not every one. The sample lists 230,000 or so clones; approximately 84% were seen once. CDR1 and CDR2 from the germline V gene are SEHNR and FQNEAQ (reference sequence). The CDR3 totals 13 residues. Trimming cost V 3 bases and J 4 bases; bases outside gene matches: 1. The receptor was isolated from a middle-aged man who had recovered from COVID-19. Sample: PBMCs or T cells enriched from blood (not recorded which). This rearrangement joins TRBV7-9 to TRBJ2-5; 8 bases line up with TRBD2. CDR3 coding DNA: TGTGCCAGCAGCTTCGCGGGAGGAGAGACCCAGTACTTC. Residues: CASSFAGGETQYF.